Listed here are 5 T cell receptor beta chains from one sample, sequenced in a study of CD8 T cells in ankylosing spondylitis. For these receptors, no antigen is known. Study findings and constraints: Seemingly characteristic of ankylosing spondylitis blood was a TCR beta motif consisting of fewer than 10 highly homologous variants.

TCRdb used MiXCR to reprocess the 5' RACE reads, holding one entry per CDR3 protein. The sample comprises approximately 440,000 distinct CDR3 sequences, 15% to 20% of which are singletons, and approximately 0.97% rests with the top ten. The specimen sequenced was blood, either unsorted or a sorted T cell fraction (not recorded which). Receptors originate from a male donor with ankylosing spondylitis.

This chain links TRBV5-1 with TRBJ1-1; D perhaps matches TRBD1 (6 bases). The V end lost 1 base, the J end lost 11 bases, and 15 bases lay between the germline ends. Germline lookup yields CDR1 SGHRS and CDR2 YFSETQ. CDR3 length equals 13 residues. Written as DNA, the CDR3 is TGCGCCAGCAGCTTGCAGGGGCAGGAGCCGGCTTTCTTT. Protein sequence: CASSLQGQEPAFF.

V and J are TRBV24-1 and TRBJ2-1; 11 positions match TRBD2. V shed 3 bases, J shed 6 bases, and the junction held 3 bases outside the gene matches. Looked up from germline, CDR1 is KGHDR and CDR2 is SFDVKD. The CDR3 has 15 amino acids. This CDR3 is CATSDRLAGPNEQFF. CDR3 bases: TGTGCCACCAGTGATAGACTAGCGGGACCCAATGAGCAGTTCTTC.

This clonotype was observed many times. The chain carries TRBV3-1 and TRBJ1-1, with D unresolved. The CDR3 has 13 residues. V lost 4 bases and J 0 bases, leaving 6 bases between the germline ends. Germline V gives CDR1 LGHDT, CDR2 YNNKEL (reference sequence). CDR3 in DNA: TGTGCCAGCAGCCTTTACATGAACACTGAAGCTTTCTTT. Protein product: CASSLYMNTEAFF.

This clonotype has more than one count but fewer than ten. The V and J genes are TRBV5-1 and TRBJ2-3, with D perhaps matching TRBD2 (6 bases). The germline CDR1 and CDR2 sequences are SGHRS and YFSETQ. Trimming stripped 1 base from V and 4 bases from J, with 10 bases between. This CDR3 region has 14 residues. The CDR3 nucleotides read TGCGCCAGCAGCTTGAAAGGAGGGGCAGATACGCAGTATTTT. Translation gives CASSLKGGADTQYF.

This clonotype was picked up many times. The CDR3 is CASSIGPGGVGELFF. For the CDR3, the DNA is TGTGCCAGCAGCATCGGACCGGGGGGAGTCGGGGAGCTGTTTTTT. This chain connects TRBV6-4 to TRBJ2-2; 7 bases line up with TRBD2. With 6 bases clipped from V and 7 bases from J, the junction kept 11 bases outside the gene matches. This CDR3 region has 15 residues. The germline V gene has CDR1 MRHNA and CDR2 SNTAGT.